This note documents a single T cell receptor (beta chain) sequence. It has no known antigen specificity. The input lacks base qualities; no much larger clone sits a single base away. In total, more than 500 healthy bone marrow donors made up the cohort. Cohort members were all nominally healthy when sampled, although unrecorded immune exposures were likely present. The donor tested CMV seronegative, placing the donor among the 350 to 400 seronegative members of the cohort. Each donor provided a peripheral blood sample, and peripheral blood mononuclear cells were used for TCR beta sequencing. The Qiagen DNeasy Blood Extraction Kit was used to extract genomic DNA from the blood cell samples. Library generation was performed with the immunoSEQ multiplex PCR assay. For the multiplex PCR, a mixture combining 60 forward primers for TCR Vbeta segments and 13 reverse primers for TCR Jbeta segments was used. The CDR3 region of rearranged TCR beta genes was amplified from genomic DNA by a multiplex PCR assay. On the Illumina HiSeq System, the amplified TCR beta libraries were sequenced as 87-base-pair reads. The paper's processing steps were these. In a later analysis, tens of millions of unique TCR beta chains were counted across the roughly 610 repertoires, and approximately 11 million of these chains were shared by at least two donors. To remove PCR and sequencing errors, raw reads were error-corrected and collapsed into unique sequences using a nearest-neighbor algorithm that merged closely related sequences. To assign V, D and J gene segments, CDR3 sequences were aligned to IMGT reference sequences. Each retained sequence needed at least a six-nucleotide match to both a V gene segment and a J gene segment. Rearrangements were classified as productive when the CDR3 lacked stop codons and remained in frame with V and J, and all other rearrangements were classified as non-productive. Following IMGT convention, CDR3 was defined as the stretch from the second conserved V-encoded cysteine up to the conserved J-encoded phenylalanine. Sequences without an unambiguous match to a single V gene segment were excluded from the earlier analysis of a few hundred of the donors. An earlier analysis of almost 600 of the donors classified V segments as functional when productive rearrangements were above 56.7% and as segregating when the standard deviation between donors was above 5%. To diagnose cytomegalovirus status from the catalog of TCR beta chain sequences, a statistical classification framework was built. In a later analysis, V and J genes were assigned by comparing TCR nucleotide sequences against IMGT/GENE-DB human TR gene sequences. In a later analysis, CDR3 sequences and most-parsimonious VDJ recombination scenarios were assigned using the TCRdist pipeline. A later analysis defined each TCR beta chain by its CDR3 amino acid sequence plus V-gene family, and excluded reads lacking a unique V-gene family. As a way to deal with suspected cross-contamination and a sequencing artifact, a later analysis dropped hundreds of nucleotide sequences that were highly shared and had low generation probability. For each public chain, a later analysis derived a clonal expansion index from normalized ranks of inferred template counts within each repertoire. In a later analysis, generation probabilities were computed using a VDJ recombination model fitted to out-of-frame rearrangements, and the results were checked against IGoR. Hypergeometric tests were used in a later analysis to score TCR-TCR, TCR-HLA and TCR-CMV co-occurrence, with a repertoire-size bias correction applied to the TCR pairs. A later analysis estimated false discovery rates by permuting HLA or CMV assignments 20 times. In a later analysis, co-occurring TCRs were grouped with DBSCAN, and TCRdist sequence similarity was added when clustering was performed within HLA-allele-positive subsets. For co-occurrence clustering, repertoires with fewer than 30,000 or more than 120,000 public chains were excluded, along with a handful of repertoires with anomalous nucleotide sharing. Held by TCRdb, this immuneACCESS table contains in-frame sequences only and omits some clones. Under half of the omission traces to an unresolved V gene where checked; the cause of the rest is unknown. The D gene and trimming were derived from the DNA, and the V and J assignments and clone size from that table. Counted in this sample were 80,000 or so clones; approximately 80% of them appeared once. The ten largest account for 3% to 4% of the sample.

Including the terminal cysteine and phenylalanine, the CDR3 comprises 15 residues. CDR3 DNA is the only sequence kept; it has 45 bases, read in frame from the first base. Trimming removed 5 bases from V and 5 bases from J, leaving 15 bases between the germline ends. Reading the germline V gene gives CDR1 MDHEN and CDR2 SYDVKM. This record comes from a study of cytomegalovirus exposure and HLA in healthy donors (dated by TCRdb to between 2016 and 2019). Regarding the study in general: In an earlier analysis of 587 of the donors, 276 Gb of sequence data and some 120 million unique TCR beta sequences from roughly 200 million T cells were reported. Roughly 310 gigabases of sequencing data and 78 million or so unique TCR sequences were included in an early release covering under 650 HLA-typed donors. Of the roughly 400 genotyped donors, roughly 76% were placed in the genetic ancestry cluster associated with self-reported Caucasian donors. The study aimed to test whether signatures of past pathogen exposure could be identified by cataloging public T cell receptors. The T cell repertoires of about 700 subjects were profiled by immunosequencing and related to cytomegalovirus serostatus. Along with the roughly 700-subject first cohort, a separate validation cohort of approximately 110 different subjects was used. High-throughput TCR immunosequencing, statistical association of individual TCRs with disease status, and machine learning were combined to predict cytomegalovirus infection status. A later analysis re-examined previously published TCR beta repertoires from just over 650 donors and added high-resolution HLA genotyping to investigate patterns of TCR occurrence. Rather than drawing on any new phenotypic data, the later analysis identified candidate immune exposures from TCR beta sequences and the way those sequences occurred across donors. In an earlier analysis of about 590 of the donors, high-throughput TCR beta sequencing was used to judge whether each TCR beta V gene segment behaved as functional or pseudogenic. Donor age, sex, ethnicity and CMV serostatus were compiled alongside the repertoire data. In a later genetic analysis, genome-wide SNP genotypes for about 55% of the roughly 670 donors were used, and that subset was treated as a discovery cohort. All discovery cohort repertoires had been generated using a single sequencing platform. HLA typing covered class I and class II loci at four-digit resolution. The number of donors typed differed by locus, with roughly 620-630 for A, B, C, DRB1 and DQB1, around 560 for DQA1, some 570 for DPA1, and roughly 450 for DPB1. Four to six DR-DQ haplotypes were handled as single units for association and clustering, since linkage in the cohort was strong. Across 300 to 400 genotyped donors of the cohort, an average of approximately 240,000 unique TCR beta nucleotide sequences per donor were sequenced, and 15% to 20% of those sequences were non-productive.

Overall study results and their limits: Several of the top co-occurrence clusters appeared to be linked to parvovirus B19, influenza, CMV and Epstein-Barr virus, according to a later analysis. In an earlier analysis of about 600 of the donors, most TCR beta V segments appeared in productive rearrangements about 87% or about 30% of the time, broadly matching IMGT annotations. In vitro tests confirmed that a few of the cytomegalovirus-associated TCR beta chains recognize cytomegalovirus antigens. In this cohort, only TCR beta chains were sequenced, and detectable features were limited by the absence of alpha or paired-chain data. Because the 87-base-pair reads could not distinguish some IMGT-functional V segments, including TRBV6-2 and TRBV6-3, those segments were excluded. A cluster of highly shared sequence variants was judged likely to represent a technical artifact of the sequencing pipeline. Because HLA typing was unavailable for some donors at each locus, only the typed subset was used in association tests. A later analysis found that most CMV-associated TCR beta chains appeared HLA-restricted, with HLA associations seemingly driven largely by CMV exposure. In a later analysis, the rate of TCR association differed among HLA loci, with DRB1 alleles having the most associated TCRs and HLA-C alleles having the fewest. The study listed 150 to 200 TCR beta chains as associated with cytomegalovirus. CMV serostatus was the only immune exposure information available for the cohort. According to the authors, the approach could potentially be generalized to other disease states and immunological phenotypes. Correlated functional status among segregating V segments might reflect linkage disequilibrium, but an unknown experimental factor could not be ruled out. Compared with the approximately 670-donor mean, donors in an Asian-associated ancestry cluster had fewer N-insertions in productive TCRs, according to a later genetic analysis. At a false discovery rate of 0.05, a later analysis linked about 17,000 TCR beta sequences to specific HLA alleles. Cytomegalovirus status was reported to be diagnosed by the classifier with high specificity and sensitivity in both the original and validation cohorts. Presence/absence analyses assumed roughly uniform sequencing depth across donors, an assumption that may not hold. A later genetic analysis associated a missense DCLRE1C variant with V-gene and J-gene trimming of TCR beta chains, and an independent cohort replicated the association. The earlier analysis of around 600 of the donors excluded 15 to 20 rarely observed V segments, including chromosome 9 orphons, because counts were too low. When HLA alleles, especially DR and DQ, strongly co-occurred, attributing TCR associations to individual alleles was difficult. A later analysis found that HLA-associated TCR beta chains were more clonally expanded and had lower generation probabilities than equally common non-associated chains. A further reported finding was that TCR beta sequences accurately predicted the HLA-A and HLA-B alleles for most subjects in the first cohort. Most TCR sequences were seen in very few donors, while some public TCRs were found in many individuals.

The rearranged segments are TRBV28 and TRBJ2-2; TRBD2 could be the D gene, as 6 bases match. Sequencing input: PBMCs. The origin of this receptor is a man aged 40-50 years in good health and CMV-seronegative. The nucleotide sequence reads TGTGCCAGCAGTAGGAGGGTGATTTGGACCGGGGAGCTGTTTTTT. It encodes CASSRRVIWTGELFF.